This record covers a single T cell receptor (beta chain). Profiled with immunoSEQ multiplex PCR; TCRdb holds only in-frame clones, not every one. The sample lists fewer than 200,000 clones, more than 90% occurring once. From germline, CDR1 is SGHRS and CDR2 YFSETQ. The CDR3 runs 15 residues. Trimming removed 0 bases at V and 6 bases at J, with 13 bases between. The sample belongs to a study of control samples from healthy donors and cancer patients. This rearrangement joins TRBV5-1 to TRBJ1-5, with D perhaps matching TRBD1 (6 bases). Sequencing was carried out using blood. This receptor was identified in a man aged 25 to 40 in good health. The CDR3 loop reads CASSLGVGAGQPQHF. CDR3 nucleotide sequence: TGCGCCAGCAGCTTGGGGGTGGGGGCTGGTCAGCCCCAGCATTTT. Together with reference TRBV5-1 and TRBJ1-5, the CDR3 gives the full variable domain: KAGVTQTPRYLIKTRGQQVTLSCSPISGHRSVSWYQQTPGQGLQFLFEYFSETQRNKGNFPGRFSGRQFSNSRSEMNVSTLELGDSALYLCASSLGVGAGQPQHFGDGTRLSIL.